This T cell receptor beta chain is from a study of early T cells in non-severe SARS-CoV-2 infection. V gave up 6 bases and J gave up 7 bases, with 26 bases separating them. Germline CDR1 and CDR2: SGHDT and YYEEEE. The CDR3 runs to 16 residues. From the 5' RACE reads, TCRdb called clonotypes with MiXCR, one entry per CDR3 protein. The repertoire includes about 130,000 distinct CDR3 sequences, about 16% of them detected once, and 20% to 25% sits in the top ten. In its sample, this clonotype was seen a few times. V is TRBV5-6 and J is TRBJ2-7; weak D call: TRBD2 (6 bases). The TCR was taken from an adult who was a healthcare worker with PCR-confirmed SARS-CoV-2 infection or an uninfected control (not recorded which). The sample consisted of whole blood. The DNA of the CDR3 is TGTGCCAGCACCAACTGGGGCCGGGACTCATCAGGGGAGCAGTACTTC. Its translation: CASTNWGRDSSGEQYF.